The 5 T cell receptor beta chains in this list originate from one sample, sequenced in a study of cytomegalovirus exposure and HLA in healthy donors. With 60 Vbeta and 13 Jbeta primers, the PCR was carried out. Only in-frame clones appear in the TCRdb table, and some are missing; sequencing was by immunoSEQ multiplex PCR. This repertoire shows about 170,000 clones, around 78% found once; its top ten account for about 1.9%. Sequencing was done on a sample of PBMCs. The receptors derive from a woman aged 25 to 39 in good health and CMV-seropositive.

V is TRBV6-5 and J is TRBJ2-5; D is uncertain. The ends were cut back, 9 bases at V and 0 bases at J, with 11 bases in the middle. The CDR3 is made up of 13 amino acids. From germline, CDR1 is MNHEY and CDR2 SVGAGI. CDR3 residues: CASKPGYQETQYF. CDR3 sequence (DNA): TGTGCCAGTAAACCGGGTTACCAAGAGACCCAGTACTTC.

This clone was seen a handful of times. This chain links TRBV27 with TRBJ1-1; D not resolved. This CDR3 has 14 residues. The germline V gene encodes CDR1 MNHEY and CDR2 SMNVEV (reference sequence). The V and J ends lost 3 bases and 2 bases respectively, with 10 bases between them. The CDR3 spells CASSFGQFNTEAFF. The CDR3 DNA reads TGTGCCAGCAGTTTTGGGCAGTTCAACACTGAAGCTTTCTTT.

This chain connects TRBV7-2 to TRBJ1-4, with TRBD1 as a possible D gene (5 bases). CDR1 and CDR2 (germline): SGHTA, FQGNSA. The length of the CDR3 is 14 residues. Trimming removed 5 bases from V and 4 bases from J, with 11 bases in between. The CDR3 loop is CASSHGGDNEKLFF. Here the CDR3 DNA reads TGTGCCAGCAGCCACGGGGGGGATAATGAAAAACTGTTTTTT. The full variable domain, in which reference TRBV7-2 and TRBJ1-4 provide the parts outside the CDR3, is GAGVSQSPSNKVTEKGKDVELRCDPISGHTALYWYRQSLGQGLEFLIYFQGNSAPDKSGLPSDRFSAERTGGSVSTLTIQRTQQEDSAVYLCASSHGGDNEKLFFGSGTQLSVL.

This clone has only one observation. One end of the junction varies from germline; a read error may be responsible. The J gene is TRBJ1-6, the V gene TRBV7-9; 7 bases are a match to TRBD1. This CDR3 is 14 amino acids long. Germline V gene lookup returns CDR1 SEHNR and CDR2 FQNEAQ (reference sequence). The CDR3 DNA reads TGTTCCAGCAGCCAGACGACAGGGATTTCACCCCTCCACTTT. Its protein product is CSSSQTTGISPLHF.

The V gene is TRBV4-3, the J gene TRBJ1-2, with 8 positions matching TRBD1. The CDR3 has 14 residues. Germline loops: CDR1 LGHNA, CDR2 YSLEER. Trimming took 0 bases from V and 8 from J; bases not matched to a gene: 5. CDR3 amino acids: CASSQDQGARGYTF. The CDR3 DNA reads as TGCGCCAGCAGCCAAGATCAGGGGGCGCGAGGCTACACCTTC.